This entry describes one TCR beta chain. The data originate from a study of blood T cell repertoires in COVID-19. CDR1 and CDR2 (germline): SGDLS, YYNGEE. The ends were cut back, 1 base at V and 6 bases at J, with 14 bases in the middle. The CDR3 has 14 residues. Method: immunoSEQ multiplex PCR; TCRdb's copy keeps in-frame clones and lacks some. Of a few hundred thousand clones listed, about four fifths were seen once; the top ten hold approximately 15%. J is TRBJ2-7 and V is TRBV9, with D tentatively TRBD1 (5 bases). The clonotype originates from a person aged 70 to 85 with COVID-19, enrolled during active disease. The sequencing input was peripheral blood. The CDR3 bases are TGTGCCAGCAGCGTAACCCAGGGCGACGGCGAGCAGTACTTC. This encodes CASSVTQGDGEQYF.